This is a list of T cell receptor beta chains from one sample in a study of cytomegalovirus exposure and HLA in healthy donors. Sequencing used immunoSEQ multiplex PCR; TCRdb keeps in-frame clones, though not all of them. The sample includes 95,000 to 150,000 clones, 50% to 75% of them seen just once. Sequences were obtained from PBMCs. These TCRs come from a middle-aged woman in good health and CMV-seropositive. The CDR3 runs from the conserved cysteine through the conserved F or W. A D gene is named only where the DNA matches it firmly. Clone size is stated in some rows and not others, as once, few, many or a class when expanded.

clone_size j_call v_call d_call cdr3_aa cdr3_nt
. TRBJ1-1 TRBV6-5 . CASSYSINIGTEAFF TGTGCCAGCAGTTACTCGATTAACATTGGCACTGAAGCTTTCTTT
. TRBJ2-5 TRBV29-1 . CSAPGGETQYF TGCAGCGCCCCTGGGGGGGAGACCCAGTACTTC
. TRBJ1-3 TRBV10-3 . CAISKTEYGNTIYF TGTGCCATCAGTAAAACCGAGTATGGAAACACCATATATTTT
. TRBJ1-1 TRBV5-1 . CASSLRTGMNTEAFF TGCGCCAGCAGCCTGCGGACGGGAATGAACACTGAAGCTTTCTTT
. TRBJ2-7 TRBV5-1 TRBD2 CASSSMAGGAGYEQYF TGCGCCAGCAGCTCTATGGCGGGGGGCGCTGGATACGAGCAGTACTTC
. TRBJ2-1 TRBV29-1 . CSVEDWRPGQFF TGCAGCGTTGAAGATTGGCGACCGGGGCAGTTCTTC
. TRBJ2-5 TRBV10-1 TRBD1 CASSLQGAETQYF TGCGCCAGCAGTCTTCAGGGGGCTGAGACCCAGTACTTC
. TRBJ2-5 TRBV5-4 TRBD1 CASSARTGGLGETQYF TGTGCCAGCAGCGCCCGGACAGGGGGGTTGGGGGAGACCCAGTACTTC
few TRBJ1-2 TRBV25-1 . CASSEDTTFYGYTF TGTGCCAGCAGTGAGGATACGACTTTCTATGGCTACACCTTC
. TRBJ1-2 TRBV9 TRBD1 CASSSNDRARYGYTF TGTGCCAGCAGCTCCAATGACAGGGCTCGTTATGGCTACACCTTC
. TRBJ2-7 TRBV18 . CASSPLQGPTEQYF TGTGCCAGCTCACCTTTGCAGGGTCCCACCGAGCAGTACTTC
. TRBJ1-6 TRBV5-1 . CASSLGLSSYNSPLHF TGCGCCAGCAGCTTGGGACTGAGCTCCTATAATTCACCCCTCCACTTT
once TRBJ2-1 TRBV5-1 . CASSSRLVDEQFF TGCGCCAGCAGCTCTAGACTAGTCGATGAGCAGTTCTTC
few TRBJ2-2 TRBV18 TRBD2 CASSPGTSANTGELFF TGTGCCAGCTCACCCGGGACTAGCGCGAACACCGGGGAGCTGTTTTTT
few TRBJ2-7 TRBV18 . CASSLDRFSYEQYF TGTGCCAGCTCACTTGACAGGTTCTCCTACGAGCAGTACTTC
. TRBJ2-3 TRBV6-1 TRBD2 CASSAWTSGDPDTQYF TGTGCCAGCAGTGCGTGGACTAGCGGGGACCCAGATACGCAGTATTTT
. TRBJ2-1 TRBV27 . CASSPNPVSYNEQFF TGTGCCAGCAGTCCTAACCCTGTCTCCTACAATGAGCAGTTCTTC
. TRBJ2-7 TRBV4-1 TRBD2 CASSPVLAGGSYEQYF TGCGCCAGCAGCCCGGTGCTAGCGGGAGGCTCCTACGAGCAGTACTTC
. TRBJ2-3 TRBV7-3 . CASSLGAERTTDTQYF TGTGCCAGCAGCTTAGGGGCAGAAAGAACCACAGATACGCAGTATTTT
. TRBJ1-2 TRBV27 TRBD1 CASSLLRGESYGYTF TGTGCCAGCAGTTTACTCAGGGGGGAATCTTATGGCTACACCTTC
. TRBJ1-1 TRBV21-1 . CASTDGGEDTEAFF TGTGCCAGCACCGACGGGGGGGAAGATACTGAAGCTTTCTTT
. TRBJ2-1 TRBV4-1 TRBD2 CASSQDGGGLANNEQFF TGCGCCAGCAGCCAAGATGGGGGCGGACTAGCCAACAATGAGCAGTTCTTC
. TRBJ1-1 TRBV5-1 TRBD1 CASSSGTDPEAFF TGCGCCAGCAGCTCCGGGACAGACCCTGAAGCTTTCTTT
few TRBJ1-2 TRBV5-6 . CASSLEGPGWGYTF TGTGCCAGCAGCTTGGAGGGCCCGGGATGGGGCTACACCTTC
. TRBJ1-3 TRBV5-6 . CASSYNSGNTIYF TGTGCCAGCAGTTACAACTCTGGAAACACCATATATTTT
. TRBJ2-7 TRBV27 TRBD2 CASRPGLAPYEQYF TGTGCCAGCAGACCGGGACTAGCCCCATACGAGCAGTACTTC
. TRBJ2-5 TRBV5-4 . CASSSEMQETQYF TGTGCCAGCAGCTCGGAGATGCAAGAGACCCAGTACTTC
. TRBJ2-4 TRBV9 TRBD1 CASSEASQGYIQYF TGTGCCAGCAGCGAAGCCTCACAGGGGTACATTCAGTACTTC